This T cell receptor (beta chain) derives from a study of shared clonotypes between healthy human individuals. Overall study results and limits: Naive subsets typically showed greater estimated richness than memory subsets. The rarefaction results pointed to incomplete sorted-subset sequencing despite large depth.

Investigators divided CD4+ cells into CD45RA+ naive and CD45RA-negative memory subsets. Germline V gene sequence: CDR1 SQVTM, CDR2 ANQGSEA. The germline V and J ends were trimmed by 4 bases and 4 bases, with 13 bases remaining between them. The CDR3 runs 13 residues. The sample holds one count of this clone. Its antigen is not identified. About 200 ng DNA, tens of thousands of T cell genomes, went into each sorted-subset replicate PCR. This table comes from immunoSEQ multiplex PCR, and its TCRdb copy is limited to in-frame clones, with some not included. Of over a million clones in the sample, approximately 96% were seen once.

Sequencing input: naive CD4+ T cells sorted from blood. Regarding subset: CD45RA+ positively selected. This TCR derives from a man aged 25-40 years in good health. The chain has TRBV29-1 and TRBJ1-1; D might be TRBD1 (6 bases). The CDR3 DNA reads TGCAGCGTTGCCGGGACACGAAGCACTGAAGCTTTCTTT. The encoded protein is CSVAGTRSTEAFF.